The rows below give T cell receptor beta chains drawn from one sample of a study of T cell responses to AZD1222 COVID-19 vaccine. Sequencing was performed with immunoSEQ multiplex PCR; in TCRdb, only in-frame clones are kept and a portion is missing. The sample lists 100,000 to 120,000 clones, around 84% occurring once. The sample was peripheral blood, taken on day 0 of AZD1222 vaccination. The source is an adult in good health. CDR3s include the opening cysteine and the closing phenylalanine or tryptophan. A D gene is named only where the DNA matches it firmly. Size is stated for part of the rows, as once, few or many counts, or as a class when the clone is expanded.

abundance: NA
j_gene: TRBJ2-2
d_gene: NA
v_gene: TRBV19
len: 11
CDR3aa: CASSTLGELFF
CDR3nt: TGTGCCAGTAGTACCCTCGGGGAGCTGTTTTTT

abundance: many
j_gene: TRBJ1-6
d_gene: NA
v_gene: TRBV28
len: 17
CDR3aa: CASSLVGQLLGNSPLHF
CDR3nt: TGTGCCAGCAGTTTAGTGGGGCAACTCCTAGGCAATTCACCCCTCCACTTT

abundance: NA
j_gene: TRBJ2-2
d_gene: NA
v_gene: TRBV7-2
len: 16
CDR3aa: CASSLLAGTDTGELFF
CDR3nt: TGTGCCAGCAGCTTACTCGCAGGGACCGACACCGGGGAGCTGTTTTTT

abundance: NA
j_gene: TRBJ2-3
d_gene: TRBD2
v_gene: TRBV18
len: 15
CDR3aa: CASPSVAGFSHTQYF
CDR3nt: TGTGCCAGCCCCTCTGTAGCGGGGTTTAGTCATACGCAGTATTTT

abundance: NA
j_gene: TRBJ2-7
d_gene: TRBD1
v_gene: TRBV5-1
len: 14
CDR3aa: CASSPRQGDYGQYF
CDR3nt: TGCGCCAGCAGCCCCCGACAGGGGGACTATGGGCAGTACTTC

abundance: few
j_gene: TRBJ1-6
d_gene: NA
v_gene: TRBV6-5
len: 13
CDR3aa: CASKTLPNSPLHF
CDR3nt: TGTGCCAGTAAGACACTTCCCAATTCACCCCTCCACTTT

abundance: NA
j_gene: TRBJ2-1
d_gene: NA
v_gene: TRBV11-3
len: 17
CDR3aa: CASSLDRDTLPYNEQFF
CDR3nt: TGTGCCAGCAGCTTAGACCGGGACACGTTACCCTACAATGAGCAGTTCTTC

abundance: NA
j_gene: TRBJ2-4
d_gene: TRBD2
v_gene: TRBV6-5
len: 16
CDR3aa: CASSSSLAGNKNIQYF
CDR3nt: TGTGCCAGCAGTTCCTCACTAGCGGGGAACAAAAACATTCAGTACTTC

abundance: NA
j_gene: TRBJ2-7
d_gene: NA
v_gene: TRBV6-5
len: 13
CDR3aa: CASSYLRTYEQYF
CDR3nt: TGTGCCAGCAGTTATTTGCGGACCTACGAGCAGTACTTC

abundance: NA
j_gene: TRBJ1-5
d_gene: NA
v_gene: TRBV19
len: 16
CDR3aa: CASSIQSTTGRQPQHF
CDR3nt: TGTGCCAGTAGTATACAATCAACGACAGGCCGACAGCCCCAGCATTTT

abundance: NA
j_gene: TRBJ1-1
d_gene: NA
v_gene: TRBV7-2
len: 13
CDR3aa: CASSLGGTARAFF
CDR3nt: TGTGCCAGCAGCTTAGGAGGGACGGCTCGAGCTTTCTTT

abundance: NA
j_gene: TRBJ1-2
d_gene: NA
v_gene: TRBV19
len: 17
CDR3aa: CATARSSGLSGNYGYTF
CDR3nt: TGTGCCACCGCAAGGAGTTCAGGGCTTTCGGGAAACTATGGCTACACCTTC

abundance: few
j_gene: TRBJ1-1
d_gene: NA
v_gene: TRBV15
len: 13
CDR3aa: CATSISTGLEAFF
CDR3nt: TGTGCCACCAGCATCTCAACAGGTCTAGAAGCTTTCTTT

abundance: NA
j_gene: TRBJ1-2
d_gene: TRBD1
v_gene: TRBV29-1
len: 12
CDR3aa: CSATDRGYGYTF
CDR3nt: TGCAGCGCGACAGACAGGGGCTATGGCTACACCTTC

abundance: few
j_gene: TRBJ2-3
d_gene: TRBD1
v_gene: TRBV7-2
len: 16
CDR3aa: CASIQRGQGSTDTQYF
CDR3nt: TGTGCCAGCATCCAACGAGGACAGGGGAGCACAGATACGCAGTATTTT

abundance: NA
j_gene: TRBJ1-3
d_gene: NA
v_gene: TRBV10-3
len: 14
CDR3aa: CAISEWGSGNTIYF
CDR3nt: TGTGCCATCAGTGAGTGGGGCTCTGGAAACACCATATATTTT

abundance: NA
j_gene: TRBJ1-1
d_gene: NA
v_gene: TRBV2
len: 14
CDR3aa: CASSELGGGTEAFF
CDR3nt: TGTGCCAGCAGTGAATTAGGGGGTGGCACTGAAGCTTTCTTT

abundance: NA
j_gene: TRBJ1-4
d_gene: NA
v_gene: TRBV28
len: 16
CDR3aa: CASSRLDKGGREKLFF
CDR3nt: TGTGCCAGCAGTCGCCTCGACAAGGGGGGGCGCGAAAAACTGTTTTTT

abundance: NA
j_gene: TRBJ2-5
d_gene: TRBD2
v_gene: TRBV6-1
len: 16
CDR3aa: CASSETLLAGKETQYF
CDR3nt: TGTGCCAGCAGTGAGACCCTACTAGCGGGGAAAGAGACCCAGTACTTC

abundance: NA
j_gene: TRBJ2-7
d_gene: NA
v_gene: TRBV5-1
len: 14
CDR3aa: CASSLTTPPYEQYF
CDR3nt: TGCGCCAGCAGCTTAACGACACCGCCCTACGAGCAGTACTTC

abundance: NA
j_gene: TRBJ1-4
d_gene: NA
v_gene: TRBV30
len: 12
CDR3aa: CACQKQNEKLFF
CDR3nt: TGTGCCTGCCAAAAACAAAATGAAAAACTGTTTTTT

abundance: few
j_gene: TRBJ1-4
d_gene: NA
v_gene: TRBV27
len: 14
CDR3aa: CASSSPGKGEKLFF
CDR3nt: TGTGCCAGCAGTTCCCCGGGGAAAGGTGAAAAACTGTTTTTT